This T cell receptor (beta chain) was captured by sequencing in a study of CD8 T cells in ankylosing spondylitis. Whole-study results and caveats: As reported, disease-linked clones showed significant enrichment in matched ankylosing spondylitis synovial fluid. Earlier work had already found some motif variants in reactive arthritis synovial fluid and blood. Made up of eight highly homologous variants, a TCR beta motif appeared characteristic of ankylosing spondylitis blood.

On this clonotype: Its specificity is not known.

Germline V gives CDR1 SGHRS, CDR2 YFSETQ. The CDR3 spans 15 residues. The J segment lost 5 bases and the V segment lost 2 bases, leaving 7 bases of the junction unmatched. Quantitative molecular-barcoded 5'-RACE generated the TCR beta libraries. TCRdb recomputed calls from the 5' RACE reads with MiXCR, one row per CDR3 protein. The sample consists of around 330,000 distinct CDR3 sequences, around 10% of them appearing once. Sequenced input: blood, either unsorted or a sorted T cell fraction (not recorded which). The chain carries TRBV5-1 and TRBJ2-1; 7 bases are shared with TRBD1. This TCR was sampled from a female donor with ankylosing spondylitis or in good health (not recorded which). Written as DNA, the CDR3 is TGCGCCAGCAGCTTAGGGGGCGCGCAAAACAATGAGCAGTTCTTC. Protein sequence: CASSLGGAQNNEQFF.